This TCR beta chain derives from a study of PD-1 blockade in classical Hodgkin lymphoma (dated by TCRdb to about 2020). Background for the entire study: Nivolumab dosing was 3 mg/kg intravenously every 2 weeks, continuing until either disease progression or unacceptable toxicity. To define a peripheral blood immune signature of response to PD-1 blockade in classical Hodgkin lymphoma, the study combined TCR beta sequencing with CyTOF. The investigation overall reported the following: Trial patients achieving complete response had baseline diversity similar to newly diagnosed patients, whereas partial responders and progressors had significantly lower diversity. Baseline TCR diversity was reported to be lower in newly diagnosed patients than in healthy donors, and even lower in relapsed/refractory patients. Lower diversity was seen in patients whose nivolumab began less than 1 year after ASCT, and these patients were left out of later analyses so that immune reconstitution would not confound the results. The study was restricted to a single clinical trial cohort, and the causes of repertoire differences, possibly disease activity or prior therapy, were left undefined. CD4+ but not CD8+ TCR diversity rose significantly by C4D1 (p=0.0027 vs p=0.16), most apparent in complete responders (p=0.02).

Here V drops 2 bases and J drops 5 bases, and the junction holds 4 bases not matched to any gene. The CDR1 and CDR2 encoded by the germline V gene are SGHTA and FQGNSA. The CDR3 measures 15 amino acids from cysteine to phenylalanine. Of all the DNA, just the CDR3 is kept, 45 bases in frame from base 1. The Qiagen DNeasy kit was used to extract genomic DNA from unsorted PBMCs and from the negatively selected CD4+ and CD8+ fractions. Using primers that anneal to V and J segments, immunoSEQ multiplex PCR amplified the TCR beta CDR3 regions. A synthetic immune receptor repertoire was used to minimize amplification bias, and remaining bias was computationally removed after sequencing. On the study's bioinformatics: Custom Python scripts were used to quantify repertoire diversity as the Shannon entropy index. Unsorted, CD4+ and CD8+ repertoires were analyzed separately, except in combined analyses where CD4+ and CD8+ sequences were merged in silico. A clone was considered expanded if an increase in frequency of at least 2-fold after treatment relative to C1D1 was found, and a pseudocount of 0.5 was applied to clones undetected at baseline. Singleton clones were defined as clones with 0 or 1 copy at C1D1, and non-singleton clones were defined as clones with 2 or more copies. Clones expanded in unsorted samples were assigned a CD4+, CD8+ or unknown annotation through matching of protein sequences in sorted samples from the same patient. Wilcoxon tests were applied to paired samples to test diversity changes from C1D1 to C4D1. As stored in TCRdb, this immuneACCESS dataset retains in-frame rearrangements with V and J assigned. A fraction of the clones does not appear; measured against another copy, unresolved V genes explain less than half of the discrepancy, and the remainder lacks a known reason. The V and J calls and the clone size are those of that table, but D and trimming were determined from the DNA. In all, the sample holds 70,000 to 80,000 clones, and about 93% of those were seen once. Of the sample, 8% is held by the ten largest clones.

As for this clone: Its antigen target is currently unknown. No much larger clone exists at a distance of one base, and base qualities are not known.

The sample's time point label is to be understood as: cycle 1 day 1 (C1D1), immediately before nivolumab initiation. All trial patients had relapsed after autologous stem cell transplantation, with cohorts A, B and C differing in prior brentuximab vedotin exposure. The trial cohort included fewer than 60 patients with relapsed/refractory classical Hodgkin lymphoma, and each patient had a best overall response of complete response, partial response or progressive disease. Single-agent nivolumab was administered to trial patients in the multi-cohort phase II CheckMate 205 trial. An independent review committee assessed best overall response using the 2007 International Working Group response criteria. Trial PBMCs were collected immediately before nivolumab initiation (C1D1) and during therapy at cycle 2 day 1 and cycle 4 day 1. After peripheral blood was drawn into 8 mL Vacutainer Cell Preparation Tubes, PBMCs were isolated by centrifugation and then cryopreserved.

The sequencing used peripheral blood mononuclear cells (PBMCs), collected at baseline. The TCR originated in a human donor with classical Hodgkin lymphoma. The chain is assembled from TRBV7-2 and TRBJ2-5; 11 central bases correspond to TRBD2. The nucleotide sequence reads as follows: TGTGCCAGCAGCTTATTTTTAGCGGGAGGGGAGACCCAGTACTTC. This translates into CASSLFLAGGETQYF.